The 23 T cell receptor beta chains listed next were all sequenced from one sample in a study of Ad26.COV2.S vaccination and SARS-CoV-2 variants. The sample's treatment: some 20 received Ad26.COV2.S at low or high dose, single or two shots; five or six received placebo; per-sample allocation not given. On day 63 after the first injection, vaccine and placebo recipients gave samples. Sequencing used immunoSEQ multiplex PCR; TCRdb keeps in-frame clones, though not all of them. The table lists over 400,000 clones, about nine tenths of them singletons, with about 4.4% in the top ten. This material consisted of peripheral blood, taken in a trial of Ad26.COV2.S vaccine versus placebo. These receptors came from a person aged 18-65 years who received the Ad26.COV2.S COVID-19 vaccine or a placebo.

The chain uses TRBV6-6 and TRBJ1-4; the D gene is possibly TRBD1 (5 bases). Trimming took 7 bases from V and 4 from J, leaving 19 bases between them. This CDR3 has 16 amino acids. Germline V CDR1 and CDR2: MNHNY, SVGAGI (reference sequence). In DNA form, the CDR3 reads TGTGCCAGCACCCACAATAAGGGGCAGTATAATGAAAAACTGTTTTTT. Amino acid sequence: CASTHNKGQYNEKLFF.

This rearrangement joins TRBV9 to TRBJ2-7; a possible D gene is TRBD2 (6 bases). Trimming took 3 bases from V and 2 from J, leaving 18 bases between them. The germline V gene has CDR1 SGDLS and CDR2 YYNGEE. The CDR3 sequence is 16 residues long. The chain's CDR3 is CASSAEPGGLTYEQYF. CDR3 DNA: TGTGCCAGCAGCGCCGAGCCTGGAGGGTTGACCTACGAGCAGTACTTC.

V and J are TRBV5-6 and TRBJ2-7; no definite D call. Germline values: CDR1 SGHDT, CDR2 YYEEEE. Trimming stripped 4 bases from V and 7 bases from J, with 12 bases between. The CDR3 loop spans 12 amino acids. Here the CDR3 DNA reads TGTGCCAGCAGCGCCAAGTCTAATGAGCAGTACTTC. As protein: CASSAKSNEQYF.

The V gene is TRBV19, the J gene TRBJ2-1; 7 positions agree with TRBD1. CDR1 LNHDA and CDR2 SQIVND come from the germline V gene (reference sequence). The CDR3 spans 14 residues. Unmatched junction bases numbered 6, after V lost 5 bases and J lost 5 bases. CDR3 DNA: TGTGCCAGTAGTTCCGGGACAGCCAACAATGAGCAGTTCTTC. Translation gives CASSSGTANNEQFF.

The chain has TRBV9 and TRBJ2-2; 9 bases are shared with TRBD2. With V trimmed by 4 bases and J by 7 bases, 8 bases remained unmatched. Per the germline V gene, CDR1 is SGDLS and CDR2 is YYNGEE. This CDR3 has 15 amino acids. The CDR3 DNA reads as TGTGCCAGCAGCCCCCTCGCGGGAGGGTTCGGGGAGCTGTTTTTT. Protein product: CASSPLAGGFGELFF.

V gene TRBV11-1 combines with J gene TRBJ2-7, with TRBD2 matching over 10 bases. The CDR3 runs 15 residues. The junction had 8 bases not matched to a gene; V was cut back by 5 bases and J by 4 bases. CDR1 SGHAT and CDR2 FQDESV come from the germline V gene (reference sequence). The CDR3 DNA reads TGTGCCAGCAGCCACGTGACTAGCGGGTCATACGAGCAGTACTTC. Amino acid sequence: CASSHVTSGSYEQYF.

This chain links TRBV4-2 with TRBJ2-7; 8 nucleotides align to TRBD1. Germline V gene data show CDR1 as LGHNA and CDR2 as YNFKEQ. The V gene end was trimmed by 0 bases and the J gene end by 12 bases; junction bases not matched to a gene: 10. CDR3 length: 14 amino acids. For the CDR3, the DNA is TGTGCCAGCAGCCAAGACCCCGCGACAGGGGTTCCGTACTTC. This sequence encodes CASSQDPATGVPYF.

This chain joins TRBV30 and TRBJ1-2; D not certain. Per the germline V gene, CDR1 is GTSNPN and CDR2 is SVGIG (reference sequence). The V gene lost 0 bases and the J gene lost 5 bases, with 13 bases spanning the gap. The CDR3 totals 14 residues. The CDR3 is CAWSVLPELYGYTF. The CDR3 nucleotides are TGTGCCTGGAGTGTGCTACCAGAACTATATGGCTACACCTTC. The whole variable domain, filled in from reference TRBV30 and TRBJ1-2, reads SQTIHQWPATLVQPVGSPLSLECTVEGTSNPNLYWYRQAAGRGLQLLFYSVGIGQISSEVPQNLSASRPQDRQFILSSKKLLLSDSGFYLCAWSVLPELYGYTFGSGTRLTVV.

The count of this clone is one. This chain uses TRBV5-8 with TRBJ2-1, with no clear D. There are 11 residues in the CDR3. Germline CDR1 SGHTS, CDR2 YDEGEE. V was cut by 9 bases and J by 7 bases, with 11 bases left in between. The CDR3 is CATSFLNEQFF. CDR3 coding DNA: TGTGCCACCTCCTTTCTTAATGAGCAGTTCTTC.

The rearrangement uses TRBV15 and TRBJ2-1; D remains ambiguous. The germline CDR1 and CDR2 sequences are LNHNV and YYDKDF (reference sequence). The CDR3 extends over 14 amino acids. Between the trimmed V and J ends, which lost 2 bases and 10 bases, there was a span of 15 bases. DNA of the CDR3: TGTGCCACCAGCAGATCCCCGAGCTCTGGGGAGCAGTTCTTC. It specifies CATSRSPSSGEQFF.

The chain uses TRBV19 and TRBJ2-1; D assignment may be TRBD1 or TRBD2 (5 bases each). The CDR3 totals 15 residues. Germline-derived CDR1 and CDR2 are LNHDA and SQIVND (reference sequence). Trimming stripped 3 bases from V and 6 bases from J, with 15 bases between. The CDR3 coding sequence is TGTGCCAGTAGTATTAGTTCCGGGACCGGCAATGAGCAGTTCTTC. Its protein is CASSISSGTGNEQFF.

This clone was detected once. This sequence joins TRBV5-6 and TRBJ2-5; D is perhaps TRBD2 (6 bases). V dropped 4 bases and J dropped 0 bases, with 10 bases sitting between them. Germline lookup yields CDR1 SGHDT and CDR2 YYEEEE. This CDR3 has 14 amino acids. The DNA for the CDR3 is TGTGCCAGCAGCCCTCGGGGGTACCAAGAGACCCAGTACTTC. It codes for CASSPRGYQETQYF.

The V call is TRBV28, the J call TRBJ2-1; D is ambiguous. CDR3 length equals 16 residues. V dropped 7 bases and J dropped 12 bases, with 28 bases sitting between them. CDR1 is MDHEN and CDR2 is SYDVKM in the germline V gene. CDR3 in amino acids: CASTYPSGRHASGQFF. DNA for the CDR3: TGTGCCAGCACCTATCCAAGTGGGCGTCACGCATCGGGGCAGTTCTTC.

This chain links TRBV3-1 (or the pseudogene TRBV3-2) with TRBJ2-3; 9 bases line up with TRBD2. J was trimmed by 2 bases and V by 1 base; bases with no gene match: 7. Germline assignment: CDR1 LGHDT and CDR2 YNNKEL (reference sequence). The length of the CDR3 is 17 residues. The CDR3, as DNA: TGTGCCAGCAGCCAAGCCCTAGCGGGAACCCCCACAGATACGCAGTATTTT. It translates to CASSQALAGTPTDTQYF.

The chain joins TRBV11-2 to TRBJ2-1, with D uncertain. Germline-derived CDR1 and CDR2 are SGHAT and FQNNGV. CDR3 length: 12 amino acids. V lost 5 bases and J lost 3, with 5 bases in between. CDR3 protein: CASSHDYNEQFF. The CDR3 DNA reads TGTGCCAGCAGCCATGACTACAATGAGCAGTTCTTC.

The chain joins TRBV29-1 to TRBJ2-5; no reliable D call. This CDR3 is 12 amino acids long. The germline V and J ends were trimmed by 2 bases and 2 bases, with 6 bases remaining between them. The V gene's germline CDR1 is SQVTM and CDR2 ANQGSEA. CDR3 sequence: CSVESQQETQYF. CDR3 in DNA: TGCAGCGTTGAAAGTCAGCAAGAGACCCAGTACTTC.

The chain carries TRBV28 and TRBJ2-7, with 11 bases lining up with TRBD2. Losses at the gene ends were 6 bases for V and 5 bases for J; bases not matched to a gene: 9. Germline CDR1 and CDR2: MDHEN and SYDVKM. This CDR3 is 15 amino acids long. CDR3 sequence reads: CASSPPSGRSNEQYF. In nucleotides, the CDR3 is TGTGCCAGCAGCCCCCCTAGCGGGAGGAGCAACGAGCAGTACTTC.

The CDR3 nucleotides read TGTGCCAGCAGCTTTGGTTCGGGACAGCTCTACGAGCAGTACTTC. Its protein product is CASSFGSGQLYEQYF. V and J are TRBV7-2 and TRBJ2-7; TRBD1 aligns across 7 bases. In germline, CDR1 is SGHTA, CDR2 FQGNSA. The trim removed 3 bases at V and 3 bases at J, leaving 8 bases unmatched. This CDR3 has 15 amino acids.

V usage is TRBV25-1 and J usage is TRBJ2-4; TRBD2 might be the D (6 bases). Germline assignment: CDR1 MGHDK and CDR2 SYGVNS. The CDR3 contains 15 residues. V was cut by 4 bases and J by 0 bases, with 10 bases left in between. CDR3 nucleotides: TGTGCCAGCAGTGTGCAGGGACTAGCCAAAAACATTCAGTACTTC. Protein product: CASSVQGLAKNIQYF.

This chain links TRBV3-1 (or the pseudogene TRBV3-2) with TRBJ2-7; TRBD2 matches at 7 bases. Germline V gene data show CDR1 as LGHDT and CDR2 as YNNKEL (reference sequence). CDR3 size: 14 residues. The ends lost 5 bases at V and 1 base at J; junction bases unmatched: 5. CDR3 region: CASSTLSGSYEQYF. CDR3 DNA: TGTGCCAGCAGCACACTTAGCGGGTCCTACGAGCAGTACTTC.

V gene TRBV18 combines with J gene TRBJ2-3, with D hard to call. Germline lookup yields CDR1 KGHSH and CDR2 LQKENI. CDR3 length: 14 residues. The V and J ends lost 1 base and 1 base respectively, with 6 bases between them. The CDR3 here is CASSPRDGTDTQYF. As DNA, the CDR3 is TGTGCCAGCTCACCACGAGACGGCACAGATACGCAGTATTTT.

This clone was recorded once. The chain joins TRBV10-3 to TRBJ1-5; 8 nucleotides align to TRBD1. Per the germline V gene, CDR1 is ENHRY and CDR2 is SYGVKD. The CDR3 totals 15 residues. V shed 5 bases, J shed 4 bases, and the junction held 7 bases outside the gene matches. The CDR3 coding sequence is TGTGCCATCAGTACCGGGACAGGACCGAATCAGCCCCAGCATTTT. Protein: CAISTGTGPNQPQHF.

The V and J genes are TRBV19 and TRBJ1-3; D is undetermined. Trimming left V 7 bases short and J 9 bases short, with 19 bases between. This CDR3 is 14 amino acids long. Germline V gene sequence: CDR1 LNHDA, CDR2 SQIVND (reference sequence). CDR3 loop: CASNIGTLASTIYF. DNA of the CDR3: TGTGCCAGTAATATCGGCACCCTGGCCAGCACCATATATTTT.